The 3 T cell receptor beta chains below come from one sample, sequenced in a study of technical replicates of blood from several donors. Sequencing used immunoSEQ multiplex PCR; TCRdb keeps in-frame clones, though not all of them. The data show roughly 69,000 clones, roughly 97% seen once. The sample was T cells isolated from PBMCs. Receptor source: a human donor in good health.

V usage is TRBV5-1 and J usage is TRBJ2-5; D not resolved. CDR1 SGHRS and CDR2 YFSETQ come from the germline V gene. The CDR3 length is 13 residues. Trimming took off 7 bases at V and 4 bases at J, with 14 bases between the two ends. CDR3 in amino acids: CASEERPRETQYF. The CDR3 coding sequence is TGCGCCAGCGAGGAGAGGCCTAGAGAGACCCAGTACTTC.

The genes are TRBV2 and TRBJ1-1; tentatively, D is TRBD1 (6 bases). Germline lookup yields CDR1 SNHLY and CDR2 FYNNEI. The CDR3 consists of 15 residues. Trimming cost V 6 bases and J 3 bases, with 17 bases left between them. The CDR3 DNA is TGTGCCAGCAGCGAAAGTAGGGGGGGAGACACTGAAGCTTTCTTT. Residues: CASSESRGGDTEAFF. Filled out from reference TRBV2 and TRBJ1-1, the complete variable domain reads EPEVTQTPSHQVTQMGQEVILRCVPISNHLYFYWYRQILGQKVEFLVSFYNNEISEKSEIFDDQFSVERPDGSNFTLKIRSTKLEDSAMYFCASSESRGGDTEAFFGQGTRLTVV.

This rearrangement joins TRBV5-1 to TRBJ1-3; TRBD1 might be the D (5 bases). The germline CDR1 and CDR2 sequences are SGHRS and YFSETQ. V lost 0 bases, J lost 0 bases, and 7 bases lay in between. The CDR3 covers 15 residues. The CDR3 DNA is TGCGCCAGCAGCTTGGGGGGCAGCTCTGGAAACACCATATATTTT. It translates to CASSLGGSSGNTIYF.